These T cell receptor beta chains were read from a single sample in a study of T-cell memory formation after mild COVID-19. Using its own MiXCR run on the 5' RACE reads, TCRdb lists one record per CDR3 protein. The repertoire holds about 270,000 distinct CDR3 sequences, with about 16% as singletons. The sample comprised PBMCs or a T cell subset sorted from them (not recorded which). These receptors were collected from a man between 18 and 29 years old who had mild COVID-19 (a few samples of this study predate the infection). Cell type and time point are not known. CDR3s include the opening cysteine and the closing phenylalanine or tryptophan. A D gene is named only where the DNA matches it firmly. A clone size is listed for some rows: how often the clone was seen (once, few, many), or a class if it is expanded.

v_gene,d_gene,j_gene,abundance,CDR3aa,CDR3nt
TRBV28,TRBD1,TRBJ2-5,few,CASSFKGAWETQYF,TGTGCCAGCAGTTTTAAGGGGGCGTGGGAGACCCAGTACTTC
TRBV25-1,TRBD1,TRBJ2-7,NA,CASSEGGQGSLEQYF,TGTGCCAGCAGTGAGGGGGGACAGGGGTCCCTCGAGCAGTACTTC
TRBV4-2,TRBD2,TRBJ2-2,few,CASSQEGLAGGSGSGELFF,TGTGCCAGCAGCCAAGAAGGTCTAGCGGGGGGGTCAGGGTCCGGGGAGCTGTTTTTT
TRBV10-3,NA,TRBJ1-6,NA,CAISENLASNSPLHF,TGTGCCATCAGTGAGAATTTGGCCTCAAATTCACCCCTCCACTTT
TRBV7-9,TRBD2,TRBJ2-2,few,CASSLALAAGELFF,TGTGCCAGCAGCTTAGCCCTAGCGGCCGGGGAGCTGTTTTTT
TRBV6-2/TRBV6-3,NA,TRBJ2-5,NA,CASSYQAKRLEETQYF,TGTGCCAGCAGTTACCAAGCTAAAAGGCTGGAGGAGACCCAGTACTTC
TRBV5-6,TRBD1,TRBJ2-5,NA,CASSLRGLYQETQYF,TGTGCCAGCAGCTTGAGGGGGCTGTACCAAGAGACCCAGTACTTC
TRBV24-1,TRBD2,TRBJ2-1,NA,CATSRSGNYNEQFF,TGTGCCACCAGTAGGAGCGGGAACTACAATGAGCAGTTCTTC
TRBV6-2/TRBV6-3,NA,TRBJ1-4,NA,CASRDPGGREKLFF,TGTGCCAGCAGAGACCCGGGGGGGCGAGAAAAACTGTTTTTT
TRBV2,TRBD1,TRBJ1-2,NA,CASSGQGADYGYTF,TGTGCCAGCAGCGGACAGGGGGCCGACTATGGCTACACCTTC